What follows are 31 T cell receptor beta chains derived from one specimen sequenced in a study of CD8+ T cells in alopecia areata. It was with CD4, CD8alpha, NKG2D, NKG2ACE and other markers that pooled cutaneous lymph node cells were sorted. Following extraction, RNA underwent reverse transcription to cDNA, which served as the sequencing template. TCRdb's copy holds only in-frame clones and misses some; the assay was immunoSEQ multiplex PCR. Sampling found about 300,000 clones, none seen once. The sequenced material came from CD4+ T cells sorted from a lymph node. The receptors were sampled from a C3H/HeJ mouse with alopecia areata. This mouse strain has H2-k as its MHC haplotype.

Details on this clone: Gene names denote mouse genes. The CDR3 is cut off 4 residues early in the read; its end comes from the germline J gene. J is TRBJ2-5 and V is TRBV13-3; 8 bases fit TRBD1. Per germline, CDR1 NNHDY and CDR2 SYVADS. After removal of 4 bases from V and 2 bases from J, the junction contained 3 bases not matched to a gene. This CDR3 spans 14 amino acids. Incomplete CDR3 DNA: TGTGCCAGCAGTCGACAGGGGATCCAAGAC. Translated, it gives CASSRQGIQD. The whole CDR3 protein is CASSRQGIQDTQYF.

Note on this clone: These gene names are mouse names. The read stops 4 residues short of the end of the CDR3; the missing end is completed from the germline J gene. The rearrangement uses TRBV13-1 and TRBJ2-3; 10 bases match TRBD2. V lost 3 bases to trimming and J lost 0 bases; unmatched junction nucleotides: 4. Germline lookup yields CDR1 NSHNY and CDR2 SYGAGN. CDR3 length equals 16 residues. CDR3 DNA (partial): TGTGCCAGCAGTGCCAGGACTGGGGGTAGTGCAGAA. This gives the protein CASSARTGGSAE. The full CDR3 is CASSARTGGSAETLYF.

A word on this clone: All gene names here are mouse names. The DNA ends 4 residues before the CDR3 does, and the rest of the CDR3 is filled in from the germline J gene. The chain combines TRBV13-2 with TRBJ1-1; the D gene is possibly TRBD1 (6 bases). The CDR3 loop spans 14 amino acids. V lost 4 bases and J 0 bases, leaving 10 bases between the germline ends. CDR1 and CDR2 from the germline V gene are NNHNN and SYGAGS (reference sequence). The covered CDR3 bases are TGTGCCAGCGGTCATGGGACAACAAACACA. Translation gives CASGHGTTNT. The entire CDR3 protein reads CASGHGTTNTEVFF.

This clone was seen only a few times. Genes here carry mouse names. The CDR3 reads CASSGDRKRDTQYF. CDR3 DNA (partial): TGTGCCAGCAGTGGGGACAGGAAGAGAGAC. The chain joins TRBV13-1 to TRBJ2-5, with 8 bases identical to TRBD1. The sequence runs out 4 residues before the end of the CDR3; the remainder is reconstructed from the germline J gene. CDR3 length equals 14 residues. Germline V gene lookup returns CDR1 NSHNY and CDR2 SYGAGN.

This clone has ten or more counts. Gene names and germline match the mouse. The read ends 4 residues shy of where the CDR3 ends; the end is completed using the germline J gene. Other nucleotide sequences in the sample specify the same CDR3. This sequence joins TRBV1 and TRBJ2-5; D gene uncertain. The CDR3 is 13 residues long. Germline V gene lookup returns CDR1 NSQYPW and CDR2 LRSPGD (reference sequence). Trimming removed 1 base at V and 2 bases at J, with 4 bases between. The CDR3 bases that were read are TGCACCTGCAGTGCAGGGGGCCAAGAC. It translates to CTCSAGGQD. The entire CDR3 reads CTCSAGGQDTQYF.

In regard to this clone: Any gene name here is a mouse gene name. The CDR3 end is not reached by the read, which stops 4 residues before it; the germline J gene fills it in. The chain links TRBV14 to TRBJ2-7; the match to TRBD2 covers 8 bases. The V gene end was trimmed by 4 bases and the J gene end by 0 bases; junction bases not matched to a gene: 3. The CDR3 loop spans 14 amino acids. The germline gives CDR1 SGHDT, CDR2 FRDEAV. The CDR3 protein is CASSPTGVSYEQYF. The covered CDR3 bases are TGTGCCAGCAGTCCGACTGGGGTCTCCTAT. Looking up the rest from reference TRBV14 and TRBJ2-7 gives the full variable domain: EAGVTQSPRYAVLQEGQAVSFWCDPISGHDTLYWYQQPRDQGPQLLVYFRDEAVIDNSQLPSDRFSAVRPKGTNSTLKIQSAKQGDTATYLCASSPTGVSYEQYFGPGTRLTVL.

Concerning this clone: The gene names here belong to mouse. The observed sequence ends 3 residues before the CDR3 terminus, with the missing tail filled in from the germline J gene. V and J are TRBV1 and TRBJ1-6; perhaps TRBD1 as D (6 bases). TRBJ1-6 is noted as an ORF with a role that remains uncertain. The CDR3 covers 17 residues. Germline CDR1 is NSQYPW and CDR2 is LRSPGD (reference sequence). V gave up 0 bases and J gave up 3 bases, with 12 bases separating them. The part of the CDR3 DNA that was read is TGCACCTGCAGTGCAGAGGGCGGGACAATCTATAATTCGCCC. It specifies CTCSAEGGTIYNSP. Given in full, the CDR3 is CTCSAEGGTIYNSPLYF.

With respect to this clone: Mouse germline and gene names are used. The read is 4 residues too short to cover the CDR3 end, so that end is filled in from the germline J gene. This rearrangement joins TRBV12-1 to TRBJ1-2, with 9 bases lining up with TRBD1. Germline V lookup: CDR1 SGHSN, CDR2 HYEKVE. CDR3 length: 15 amino acids. J was trimmed by 2 bases and V by 0 bases; bases with no gene match: 3. CDR3 bases read: TGTGCCAGCTCTCTCGTAGGGACAGGGAACTCC. As protein: CASSLVGTGNS. The full CDR3 reads CASSLVGTGNSDYTF.

With respect to this clone: The genes and germline here are from mouse. The read ends 4 residues shy of where the CDR3 ends; the end is completed using the germline J gene. V usage is TRBV5 and J usage is TRBJ1-2; TRBD1 is a possible D gene (6 bases). The CDR3 length is 15 residues. Germline CDR1 is LGHNA and CDR2 is YNLKQL (reference sequence). CDR3: CASSQAGLGGLDYTF. CDR3 DNA (partial): TGTGCCAGCAGCCAAGCCGGACTGGGGGGGCTC.

Turning to this clone: Germline and genes here are mouse. Read sequence stops 4 residues before the CDR3 end, and the germline J gene provides the missing end. This same CDR3 is encoded by further DNA sequences in the sample. The chain joins TRBV13-1 to TRBJ2-7, with 9 bases matching TRBD1. CDR3 length: 14 amino acids. CDR1 is NSHNY and CDR2 is SYGAGN in the germline V gene. With V trimmed by 0 bases and J by 3 bases, 1 base remained unmatched. Incomplete CDR3 DNA: TGTGCCAGCAGTGATGGGACAGGGGTCTAT. Protein product: CASSDGTGVY. The entire CDR3 is CASSDGTGVYEQYF.

This clone appeared a few times. Gene names follow the mouse nomenclature. The DNA ends 4 residues before the CDR3 does, and the rest of the CDR3 is filled in from the germline J gene. The chain has TRBV1 and TRBJ2-4; a weak D match, TRBD1 (5 bases). V was clipped by 4 bases and J by 0 bases, with 8 bases between them. The CDR3 contains 14 residues. From germline, CDR1 is NSQYPW and CDR2 LRSPGD (reference sequence). CDR3 in amino acids: CTCSGPGSQNTLYF. The DNA read from the CDR3 is TGCACCTGCAGTGGACCAGGGAGTCAAAAC. Filled out from reference TRBV1 and TRBJ2-4, the complete variable domain reads VTLLEQNPRWRLVPRGQAVNLRCILKNSQYPWMSWYQQDLQKQLQWLFTLRSPGDKEVKSLPGADYLATRVTDTELRLQVANMSQGRTLYCTCSGPGSQNTLYFGAGTRLSVL.

Turning to this clone: Gene and germline names: mouse. Sequencing ends 4 residues short of the CDR3 end; the germline J gene provides the rest. This chain links TRBV13-1 with TRBJ1-1, with a weak D call TRBD1 (5 bases). The germline CDR1 and CDR2 sequences are NSHNY and SYGAGN. Trimming pared 2 bases from V and 0 bases from J, leaving 8 bases between. The length of the CDR3 is 14 residues. The CDR3 bases that were read are TGTGCCAGCAGTGAGAGGGGAACAAACACA. This translates into CASSERGTNT. The entire CDR3 sequence reads CASSERGTNTEVFF.

Concerning this clone: Genes and germline come from the mouse. The CDR3 end lies 4 residues beyond the end of the read and is filled in from the germline J gene. The same CDR3 can be traced to other DNA sequences in this sample. V gene TRBV1 combines with J gene TRBJ2-5; a possible D gene is TRBD2 (6 bases). CDR3 length equals 13 residues. Per the germline V gene, CDR1 is NSQYPW and CDR2 is LRSPGD (reference sequence). CDR3 residues: CTCSARGEDTQYF. CDR3 DNA, as far as it was read: TGCACCTGCAGTGCACGGGGGGAGGAC.

About this clone: The gene names given are mouse names. The sequenced fragment ends 4 residues before the CDR3 boundary, so the rest is inferred from the germline J gene. This sequence joins TRBV13-1 and TRBJ2-7, with D unclear. Germline CDR1 NSHNY, CDR2 SYGAGN. CDR3 length: 13 residues. The part of the CDR3 DNA that was read is TGTGCCAGCAGTGACCCGACAAGTTAT. Amino acids: CASSDPTSY. The full CDR3 protein is CASSDPTSYEQYF.

This clone was detected a few times. Genes and germline come from the mouse. Read sequence stops 4 residues before the CDR3 end, and the germline J gene provides the missing end. The chain is built from TRBV13-1 and TRBJ1-2, with 8 bases fitting TRBD1. This CDR3 has 14 residues. CDR1 NSHNY and CDR2 SYGAGN come from the germline V gene. The CDR3 spells CASSGGQGGPDYTF. The sequenced part of the CDR3 DNA is TGTGCCAGCAGTGGAGGACAGGGAGGCCCC.

This clone was seen a handful of times. Mouse gene names apply. The sequenced fragment ends 4 residues before the CDR3 boundary, so the rest is inferred from the germline J gene. V usage is TRBV29 and J usage is TRBJ2-7; no definite D call. In germline, CDR1 is MSHET, CDR2 SYDVDS. The CDR3 is made up of 12 amino acids. The sequenced CDR3 bases are TGTGCTAGCAGTTTAGTCAGATAT. Protein: CASSLVRY. The CDR3 as a whole reads CASSLVRYEQYF.

Comments on this clone: The gene symbols are mouse symbols. The missing CDR3 end, 4 residues past where the read stops, is filled in from the germline J gene. The genes are TRBV13-1 and TRBJ1-2, with TRBD1 matching over 9 bases. The CDR3 totals 16 residues. CDR1 and CDR2 (germline): NSHNY, SYGAGN. With 0 bases clipped from V and 1 base from J, the junction kept 4 bases outside the gene matches. The CDR3 is CASSDGPGQGNSDYTF. CDR3 DNA (partial): TGTGCCAGCAGTGATGGGCCGGGACAGGGAAACTCC.

This clone turned up a few times. Gene and germline names: mouse. Read sequence stops 4 residues before the CDR3 end, and the germline J gene provides the missing end. Other DNA sequences in this sample translate to the same CDR3. The chain couples TRBV13-3 to TRBJ2-1, with TRBD2 identical over 12 bases. The CDR3 is 14 residues long. Unmatched junction bases numbered 0, after V lost 3 bases and J lost 5 bases. From germline, CDR1 is NNHDY and CDR2 SYVADS. The CDR3: CASSGDWGDAEQFF. The CDR3 bases that were read are TGTGCCAGCAGTGGGGACTGGGGGGATGCT.

A remark on this clone: All gene names here are mouse names. The read terminates 4 residues ahead of where the CDR3 ends, so the germline J gene completes it. This chain links TRBV5 with TRBJ2-3; the D gene is possibly TRBD1 (6 bases). Trimming stripped 2 bases from V and 0 bases from J, with 9 bases between. This CDR3 has 15 residues. Germline V gene data show CDR1 as LGHNA and CDR2 as YNLKQL (reference sequence). Here the CDR3 reads CASSQQGWSAETLYF. The covered CDR3 bases are TGTGCCAGCAGCCAACAGGGGTGGAGTGCAGAA.

This clone was found a few times. Gene names follow the mouse nomenclature. The read ends 4 residues shy of where the CDR3 ends; the end is completed using the germline J gene. The same CDR3 is also encoded by other DNA sequences in this sample. This rearrangement joins TRBV12-1 to TRBJ1-2; D gene uncertain. Germline CDR1 and CDR2: SGHSN and HYEKVE. V dropped 0 bases and J dropped 0 bases, with 7 bases sitting between them. The CDR3 spans 14 residues. The sequenced part of the CDR3 DNA is TGTGCCAGCTCTCTCGTGGGTGCAAACTCC. It translates to CASSLVGANS. The entire CDR3 sequence reads CASSLVGANSDYTF. The full variable domain, completed using reference TRBV12-1 and TRBJ1-2, is DSGVVQSPRHIIKEKGGRSVLTCIPISGHSNVVWYQQTLGKELKFLIQHYEKVERDKGFLPSRFSVQQFDDYHSEMNMSALELEDSAMYFCASSLVGANSDYTFGSGTRLLVI.

About this clone itself: Gene names are the mouse ones. The observed sequence ends 4 residues before the CDR3 terminus, with the missing tail filled in from the germline J gene. V usage is TRBV13-1 and J usage is TRBJ2-2; 10 nucleotides match TRBD2. CDR1 and CDR2 (germline): NSHNY, SYGAGN. J was trimmed by 3 bases and V by 1 base; bases with no gene match: 3. The CDR3 length is 16 residues. The part of the CDR3 DNA that was read is TGTGCCAGCAGTGATTCTGGGGGGGCATACACCGGG. Protein sequence: CASSDSGGAYTG. In full, the CDR3 reads CASSDSGGAYTGQLYF.

A remark on this clone: The listed genes are named as in mouse. Read coverage stops 4 residues before the CDR3 terminus; the germline J gene supplies the remainder. J is TRBJ2-1 and V is TRBV13-3, with 10 nucleotides matching TRBD1. Germline lookup yields CDR1 NNHDY and CDR2 SYVADS. V was clipped by 1 base and J by 1 base; unmatched bases: 2. This CDR3 spans 16 amino acids. The CDR3 bases that were read are TGTGCCAGCAGTGATCGGGGACAGGGGAACTATGCT. Translating it yields CASSDRGQGNYA. The full-length CDR3 reads as CASSDRGQGNYAEQFF.

Only a few counts were recorded for this clone. Gene names follow the mouse nomenclature. The missing CDR3 end, 4 residues past where the read stops, is filled in from the germline J gene. This CDR3 is also generated by other DNA sequences in the sample. The rearrangement uses TRBV14 and TRBJ2-5; 7 bases are a match to TRBD2. CDR3 length: 15 amino acids. Germline assignment: CDR1 SGHDT and CDR2 FRDEAV. With V trimmed by 2 bases and J by 0 bases, 3 bases remained unmatched. The DNA read from the CDR3 is TGTGCCAGCAGTTTGGGCTGGGGGAACCAAGAC. It encodes CASSLGWGNQD. In full, the CDR3 reads CASSLGWGNQDTQYF.

This clone was seen more than once but under ten times. Genes here carry mouse names. Read data end 4 residues before the CDR3 end; the end is taken from the germline J gene. The chain employs TRBV5 and TRBJ2-2; 10 bases agree with TRBD1. V lost 2 bases, J lost 4 bases, and 1 base stayed unmatched. Germline values: CDR1 LGHNA, CDR2 YNLKQL (reference sequence). This CDR3 is built from 15 residues. CDR3 bases read: TGTGCCAGCAGCCAACGACAGGGGGCCACCGGG. Its protein is CASSQRQGATG. The whole CDR3 region reads CASSQRQGATGQLYF.

This clone came up a few times. Gene names and germline refer to mouse. The CDR3 is cut off 4 residues early in the read; its end comes from the germline J gene. The chain uses TRBV5 and TRBJ2-5; possible D gene TRBD1, 5 bases. The CDR3 contains 14 residues. V was shortened by 4 bases and J by 0 bases, with 8 bases between the two germline ends. Germline V gene data show CDR1 as LGHNA and CDR2 as YNLKQL (reference sequence). CDR3 protein: CASSPGHNQDTQYF. Incomplete CDR3 DNA: TGTGCCAGCAGCCCCGGACATAACCAAGAC.

This clone has a handful of counts. Gene and germline names: mouse. Other nucleotide sequences from this sample produce the same CDR3. The CDR3: CASSRGGASAETLYF. Partial CDR3 DNA: TGTGCTAGCAGTAGGGGGGGCGCTAGTGCAGAA. The chain combines TRBV17 with TRBJ2-3; D may be TRBD2 (7 bases). The read terminates 4 residues ahead of where the CDR3 ends, so the germline J gene completes it. V shed 3 bases and J shed 0 bases, with 10 bases lying between them. Germline CDR1 MNHDT, CDR2 YYDKIL. The CDR3 runs to 15 residues.

Regarding this clone: The gene symbols are mouse symbols. Read coverage stops 4 residues before the CDR3 terminus; the germline J gene supplies the remainder. The chain joins TRBV13-2 to TRBJ2-7; 8 positions match TRBD2. There are 14 residues in the CDR3. The germline gives CDR1 NNHNN, CDR2 SYGAGS (reference sequence). The CDR3 loop reads CASGVKTGEYEQYF. The covered CDR3 bases are TGTGCCAGCGGTGTCAAGACTGGGGAGTAT.

Only a few counts were recorded for this clone. Gene and germline names: mouse. The missing CDR3 end, 4 residues past where the read stops, is filled in from the germline J gene. V and J are TRBV14 and TRBJ2-5; possibly TRBD1 for D (6 bases). V gave up 5 bases and J gave up 2 bases, with 9 bases separating them. The CDR3 contains 13 residues. Germline CDR1 reads SGHDT; CDR2 reads FRDEAV. Partial CDR3 DNA: TGTGCCAGCAGCCTCAGGGGCCAAGAC. It specifies CASSLRGQD. The whole CDR3 protein reads CASSLRGQDTQYF.

This clone was seen ten or more times. Mouse gene names apply. The read is 4 residues too short to cover the CDR3 end, so that end is filled in from the germline J gene. This chain joins TRBV1 and TRBJ1-2, with TRBD1 matching 7 bases. The CDR3 length is 15 residues. Germline CDR1 NSQYPW, CDR2 LRSPGD (reference sequence). V was clipped by 4 bases and J by 0 bases; unmatched bases: 5. CDR3 bases read: TGCACCTGCAGTGGGACCGGGACAGCAAACTCC. Translating it yields CTCSGTGTANS. In full, the CDR3 is CTCSGTGTANSDYTF.

Comment on this clone: Gene names refer to mouse genes. Read sequence stops 4 residues before the CDR3 end, and the germline J gene provides the missing end. The sample carries other DNA sequences with the same CDR3. This chain joins TRBV1 and TRBJ2-3, with TRBD1 as a possible D gene (6 bases). Trimming cost V 3 bases and J 0 bases, with 13 bases left between them. This CDR3 contains 16 residues. Germline V gene data show CDR1 as NSQYPW and CDR2 as LRSPGD (reference sequence). Partial CDR3 DNA: TGCACCTGCAGTGCCTCCGGGACACCTAGTGCAGAA. Encoded protein: CTCSASGTPSAE. The complete CDR3 sequence is CTCSASGTPSAETLYF.

A word on this clone: All gene names here are mouse names. The read ends 4 residues before the CDR3 terminus; that terminus is restored from the germline J gene. Distinct nucleotide sequences in the sample also encode this CDR3. V and J are TRBV1 and TRBJ2-2; 12 nucleotides agree with TRBD2. The CDR3 sequence is 17 residues long. Trimming took 1 base from V and 4 from J; bases not matched to a gene: 4. The germline CDR1 and CDR2 sequences are NSQYPW and LRSPGD (reference sequence). CDR3 sequence: CTCSAGGTGGTTGQLYF. The DNA read from the CDR3 is TGCACCTGCAGTGCAGGAGGGACTGGGGGGACCACCGGG. Supplemented by reference TRBV1 and TRBJ2-2, the full variable domain reads VTLLEQNPRWRLVPRGQAVNLRCILKNSQYPWMSWYQQDLQKQLQWLFTLRSPGDKEVKSLPGADYLATRVTDTELRLQVANMSQGRTLYCTCSAGGTGGTTGQLYFGEGSKLTVL.